The following is a T cell receptor (beta chain) sequence with its context. Its antigen specificity is not known. Nothing much larger sits one base from this clone, and base qualities are not available. PTCy-treated patients were drawn from a prospective multi-institutional clinical trial. Mononuclear cells from peripheral blood and bone marrow were separated by Ficoll-Hypaque density centrifugation and then cryopreserved. The entry originates in a study of T cells after posttransplantation cyclophosphamide (TCRdb year 2016). Background on the whole study: Using TRB sequencing, the study followed how the T cell repertoire rebuilt after myeloablative bone marrow transplantation with posttransplantation cyclophosphamide given as GVHD prophylaxis. Up to 3 additional blood samples from 2 to 5.2 years after transplant were also TRB-sequenced in 3 patients, as was pretransplant blood from several patients. Antigen receptor sequencing was done on samples from some 35 PTCy-treated patients and from around 15 related bone marrow donors of those patients. Blood from every one of the 30 to 35 PTCy patients who had 1-year posttransplant specimens underwent TRB sequencing. Because TRA and TRB clonality correlated tightly in about 9 samples, the subsequent TCR analyses were limited to TRB only. Public TRB sequences were checked against a database of over 3,000 sequences associated with responses to pathogens, tumor antigens, self-antigens and alloantigens. The paper's findings and limits, for the study overall: Across the approximately 47 patients, TRB clonality was highly associated with recipient CMV seropositivity and CMV reactivation, and diversity with PTCy was similar to that in the CNI/methotrexate controls. The TRB repertoires of T cells infiltrating skin or the GI tract showed only limited overlap with the TRB repertoires found in blood. Donor-recipient similarity was low at 1-2 months but rose over the first year, and later blood repertoires were often dominated by donor CD8+ memory clones.

Reading from cysteine to phenylalanine, the CDR3 counts 14 amino acids. Only the CDR3 DNA is retained, 42 bases long and in frame from the first base. Trimming accounts for 5 bases at V and 3 bases at J, while the number of junction bases matched to no gene is 4. CDR1 is given as MNHEY and CDR2 as SVGAGI, both from the germline V gene. Genomic DNA was the input for TRB sequencing, which was run either with the immunoSEQ assay at survey resolution or with the hsTCRB kit. The study's processing was this. The immunoSEQ software handled the initial read processing, while the LymphoSeq R package was used for the repertoire analyses. Clonality was computed as 1 minus normalized Shannon entropy; Gini coefficient was also calculated for each TRB dataset. To infer phenotypes in unsorted samples, TRB sequences from sorted subsets of the recipient or donor were mapped onto the unsorted samples of the same recipient. The source is immuneACCESS, and TCRdb retained only in-frame sequences with V and J called. Part of the clones is not carried over; for the studies checked, unresolved V genes explain less than half of this, and the remainder is unexplained. The D gene and trimming were derived from the DNA, and the V and J assignments and clone size from that table. The sample has tens of thousands of clones on record, 85% to 90% of them singletons. The ten largest account for 2.8% of the sample.

The TCR was taken from a man aged 25-45 years with a blood cancer, CMV-positive, and with a related stem cell donor. What was sequenced was PBMCs. The sequence is built from TRBV6-5 and TRBJ2-7, with TRBD1 matching 10 junction bases. The DNA sequence is given as TGTGCCAGCAGTAAGACAGGGGGCGGCTACGAGCAGTACTTC. This is translated as CASSKTGGGYEQYF.